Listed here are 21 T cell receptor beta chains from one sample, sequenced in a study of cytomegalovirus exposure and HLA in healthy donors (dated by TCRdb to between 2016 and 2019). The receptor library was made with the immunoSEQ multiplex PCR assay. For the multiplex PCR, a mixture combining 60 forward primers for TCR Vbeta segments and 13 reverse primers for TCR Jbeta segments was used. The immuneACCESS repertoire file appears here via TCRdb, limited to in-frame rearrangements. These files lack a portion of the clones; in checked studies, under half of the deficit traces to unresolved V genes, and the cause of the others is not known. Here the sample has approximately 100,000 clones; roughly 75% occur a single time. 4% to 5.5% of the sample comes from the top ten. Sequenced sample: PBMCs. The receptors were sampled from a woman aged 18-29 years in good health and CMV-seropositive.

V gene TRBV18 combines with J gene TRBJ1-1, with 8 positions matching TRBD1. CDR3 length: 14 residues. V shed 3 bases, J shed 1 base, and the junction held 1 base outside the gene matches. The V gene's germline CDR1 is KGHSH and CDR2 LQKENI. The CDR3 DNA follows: TGTGCCAGCTCACCCGGACAGGGGAACACTGAAGCTTTCTTT. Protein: CASSPGQGNTEAFF.

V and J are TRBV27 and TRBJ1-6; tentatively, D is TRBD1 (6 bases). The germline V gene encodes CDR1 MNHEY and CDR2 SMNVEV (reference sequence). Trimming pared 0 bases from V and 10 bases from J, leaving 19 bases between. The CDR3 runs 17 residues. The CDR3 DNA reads TGTGCCAGCAGTTTATCACAGGCCGCGGGGGGCAAGTCACCCCTCCACTTT. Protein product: CASSLSQAAGGKSPLHF.

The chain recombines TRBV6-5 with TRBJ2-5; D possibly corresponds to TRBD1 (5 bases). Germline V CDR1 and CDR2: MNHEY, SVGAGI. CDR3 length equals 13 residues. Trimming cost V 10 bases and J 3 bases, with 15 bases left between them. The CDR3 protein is CATRWGSEETQYF. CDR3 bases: TGTGCCACCCGTTGGGGCTCTGAAGAGACCCAGTACTTC.

The CDR3 coding sequence is TGTGCCAGCAGCCCCCGTGGAGCGGGAGGGCTCGACGAGCAGTACTTC. It is translated as CASSPRGAGGLDEQYF. The chain combines TRBV11-3 with TRBJ2-7; 10 nucleotides line up with TRBD2. V dropped 5 bases and J dropped 5; count of bases not matched to a gene: 12. The CDR3 contains 16 residues. Germline lookup yields CDR1 SGHNT and CDR2 YENEEA.

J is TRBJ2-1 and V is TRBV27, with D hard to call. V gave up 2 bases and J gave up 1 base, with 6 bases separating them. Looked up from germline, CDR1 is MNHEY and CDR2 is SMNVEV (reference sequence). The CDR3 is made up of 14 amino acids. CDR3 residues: CASSLSQSYNEQFF. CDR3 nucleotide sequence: TGTGCCAGCAGTTTAAGTCAGTCCTACAATGAGCAGTTCTTC.

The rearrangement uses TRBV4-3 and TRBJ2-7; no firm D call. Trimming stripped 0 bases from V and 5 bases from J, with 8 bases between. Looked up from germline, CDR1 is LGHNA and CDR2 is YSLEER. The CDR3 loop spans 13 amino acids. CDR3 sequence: CASSQDRYDEQYF. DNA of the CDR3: TGCGCCAGCAGCCAAGATCGGTACGACGAGCAGTACTTC.

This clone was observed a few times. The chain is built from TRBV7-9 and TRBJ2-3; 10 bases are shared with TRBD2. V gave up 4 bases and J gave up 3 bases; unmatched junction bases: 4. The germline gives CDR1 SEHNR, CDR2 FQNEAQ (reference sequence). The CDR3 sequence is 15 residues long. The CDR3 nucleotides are TGTGCCAGCAGCTCGACTAGCGGGTATACAGATACGCAGTATTTT. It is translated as CASSSTSGYTDTQYF.

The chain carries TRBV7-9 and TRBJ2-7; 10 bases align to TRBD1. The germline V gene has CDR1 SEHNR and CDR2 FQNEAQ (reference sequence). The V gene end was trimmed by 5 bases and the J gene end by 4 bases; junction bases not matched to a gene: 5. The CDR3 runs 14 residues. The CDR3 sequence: CASSPRDRGYEQYF. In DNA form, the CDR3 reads TGTGCCAGCAGCCCGCGGGACAGGGGTTACGAGCAGTACTTC. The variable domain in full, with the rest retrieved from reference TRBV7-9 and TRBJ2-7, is DTGVSQNPRHKITKRGQNVTFRCDPISEHNRLYWYRQTLGQGPEFLTYFQNEAQLEKSRLLSDRFSAERPKGSFSTLEIQRTEQGDSAMYLCASSPRDRGYEQYFGPGTRLTVT.

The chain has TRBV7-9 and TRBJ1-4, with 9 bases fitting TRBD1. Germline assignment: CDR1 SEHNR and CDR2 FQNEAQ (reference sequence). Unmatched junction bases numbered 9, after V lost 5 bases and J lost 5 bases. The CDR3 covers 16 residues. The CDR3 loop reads CASSASGTGLNEKLFF. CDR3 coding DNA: TGTGCCAGCAGCGCCTCGGGGACAGGGTTGAATGAAAAACTGTTTTTT.

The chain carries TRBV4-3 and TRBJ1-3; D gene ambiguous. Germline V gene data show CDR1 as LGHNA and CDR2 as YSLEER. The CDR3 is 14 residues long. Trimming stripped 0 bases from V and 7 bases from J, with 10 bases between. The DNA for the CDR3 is TGCGCCAGCAGCCAAGAAGGAAGAGGGAACACCATATATTTT. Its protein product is CASSQEGRGNTIYF.

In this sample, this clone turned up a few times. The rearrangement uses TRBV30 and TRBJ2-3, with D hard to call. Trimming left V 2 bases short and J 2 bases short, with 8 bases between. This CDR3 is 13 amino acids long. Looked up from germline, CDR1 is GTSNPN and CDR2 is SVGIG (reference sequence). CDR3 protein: CAWSPRNTDTQYF. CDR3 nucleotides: TGTGCCTGGAGTCCTAGGAACACAGATACGCAGTATTTT.

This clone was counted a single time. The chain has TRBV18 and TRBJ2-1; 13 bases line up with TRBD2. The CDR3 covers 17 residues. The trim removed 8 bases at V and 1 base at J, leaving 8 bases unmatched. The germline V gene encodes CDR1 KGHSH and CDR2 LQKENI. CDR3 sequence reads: CASQLAGGPSSYNEQFF. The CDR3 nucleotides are TGTGCCAGCCAACTAGCGGGAGGGCCAAGTTCCTACAATGAGCAGTTCTTC.

CDR3 nucleotide sequence: TGTGCCACCAGCAGAGACAGGGTTAGCACAGATACGCAGTATTTT. Protein sequence: CATSRDRVSTDTQYF. The J gene is TRBJ2-3, the V gene TRBV15, with D tentatively TRBD1 (5 bases). The length of the CDR3 is 15 residues. The germline V gene encodes CDR1 LNHNV and CDR2 YYDKDF (reference sequence). V was clipped by 0 bases and J by 0 bases, with 7 bases between them.

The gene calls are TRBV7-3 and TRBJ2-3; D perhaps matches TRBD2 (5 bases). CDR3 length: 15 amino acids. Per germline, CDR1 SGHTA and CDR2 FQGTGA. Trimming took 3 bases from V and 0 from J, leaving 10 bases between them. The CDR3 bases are TGTGCCAGCAGCTTTAGGAGGACTAGCACAGATACGCAGTATTTT. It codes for CASSFRRTSTDTQYF.

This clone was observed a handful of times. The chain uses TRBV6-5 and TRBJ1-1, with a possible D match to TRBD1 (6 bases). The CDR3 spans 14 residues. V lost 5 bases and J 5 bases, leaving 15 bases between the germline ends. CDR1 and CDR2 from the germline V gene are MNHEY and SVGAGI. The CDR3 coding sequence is TGTGCCAGCAGTGAGTCAGGGGAAGGGACTGAAGCTTTCTTT. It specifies CASSESGEGTEAFF.

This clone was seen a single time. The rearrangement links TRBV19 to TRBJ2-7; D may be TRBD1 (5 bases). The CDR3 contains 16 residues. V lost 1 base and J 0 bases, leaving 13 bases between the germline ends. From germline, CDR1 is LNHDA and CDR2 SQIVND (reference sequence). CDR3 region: CASSIGGRPNSYEQYF. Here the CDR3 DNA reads TGTGCCAGTAGTATAGGGGGCAGGCCGAACTCCTACGAGCAGTACTTC.

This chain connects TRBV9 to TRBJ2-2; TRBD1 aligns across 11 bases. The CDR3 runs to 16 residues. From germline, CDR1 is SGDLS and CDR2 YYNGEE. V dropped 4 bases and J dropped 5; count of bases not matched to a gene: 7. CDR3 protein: CASSQPGQGATGELFF. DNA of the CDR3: TGTGCCAGCAGCCAACCAGGACAGGGGGCAACCGGGGAGCTGTTTTTT.

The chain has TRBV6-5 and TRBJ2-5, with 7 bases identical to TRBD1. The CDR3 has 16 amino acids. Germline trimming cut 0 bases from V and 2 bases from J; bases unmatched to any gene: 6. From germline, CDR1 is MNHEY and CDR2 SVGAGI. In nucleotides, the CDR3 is TGTGCCAGCAGTTACTCGCCATACAGGGGACAAGAGACCCAGTACTTC. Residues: CASSYSPYRGQETQYF.

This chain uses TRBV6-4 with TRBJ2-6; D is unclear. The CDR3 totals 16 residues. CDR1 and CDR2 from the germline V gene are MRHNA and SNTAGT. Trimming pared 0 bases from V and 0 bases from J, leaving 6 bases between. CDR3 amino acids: CASSDSPYSGANVLTF. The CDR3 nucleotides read TGTGCCAGCAGTGACTCGCCCTACTCTGGGGCCAACGTCCTGACTTTC.

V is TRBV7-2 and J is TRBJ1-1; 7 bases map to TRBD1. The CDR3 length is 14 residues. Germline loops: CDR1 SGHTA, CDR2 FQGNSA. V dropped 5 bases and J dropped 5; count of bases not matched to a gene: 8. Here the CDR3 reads CASSLPGGFTEAFF. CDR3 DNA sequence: TGTGCCAGCAGCCTCCCAGGGGGTTTTACTGAAGCTTTCTTT.

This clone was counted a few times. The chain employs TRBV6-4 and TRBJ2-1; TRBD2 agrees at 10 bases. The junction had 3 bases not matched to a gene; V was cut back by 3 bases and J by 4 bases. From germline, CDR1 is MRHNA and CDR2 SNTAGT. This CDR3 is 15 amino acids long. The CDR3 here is CASSEKLAGYNEQFF. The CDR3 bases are TGTGCCAGCAGTGAAAAACTAGCGGGGTACAATGAGCAGTTCTTC.